This T cell receptor (beta chain) derives from a study of T cells in Graves' hyperthyroidism and ophthalmopathy (dated by TCRdb to about 2019). For context, the study as a whole: Peripheral blood was sampled at the time of initial diagnosis, prior to any treatment. The study also compared thyroid tissue and blood T-cell repertoires from five or six Graves' hyperthyroidism patients. Whether ophthalmopathy could be predicted prospectively was tested in an independent validation cohort made up of under 20 hyperthyroidism patients plus 17 patients who later progressed to ophthalmopathy. After sampling, hyperthyroidism patients received methimazole starting at 30 mg daily, and ophthalmopathy patients received high-dose intravenous methylprednisolone. A discovery cohort of about 96 patients, 43 with Graves' ophthalmopathy and about 60 with stable Graves' hyperthyroidism, was used to find distinguishing TCR V-J signatures. For training and testing, the 100 or so patients in the discovery cohort were randomly divided in a 7:3 ratio. The paper reports TCR Vbeta CDR3 sequencing of over 120 peripheral blood samples: 40 to 45 ophthalmopathy, about 75 hyperthyroidism and 17 progressor patients. Results and caveats for the whole study, not just this receptor: In validation, the model predicted progression to ophthalmopathy a median of roughly six months before onset, with about 70% sensitivity and 72.22% specificity. Most expanded thyroid clonotypes (frequency above 0.001) were also detected in blood, suggesting blood repertoires may reflect thyroid immune responses. No statistical method was used to fix the sample size in advance, and group allocation was not hidden from the investigators. Ophthalmopathy was separated from stable hyperthyroidism by a 13 V-J signature model, with about 88% sensitivity and approximately 81% specificity obtained in cross-validation and 80%/75% obtained in testing.

The TCR beta CDR3 regions were amplified from RNA transcripts. The TCR CDR3 was subjected to a first round of RT-PCR using the HTBI primer set and the Qiagen OneStep RT-PCR kit. Libraries were constructed in a second round of multiplex PCR, after which size selection and purification were carried out. Paired-end sequencing of the libraries was performed with 100 bp reads on an Illumina HiSeq2000. The source study handled its data this way. SOAPnuke was used to process the raw data, removing reads that contained adapters or uncalled bases, had a mean Phred below 15, or lacked an exact match to the constant primer or identifier. High-quality paired reads were merged using COPE v1.2.5, and each unique nucleotide sequence was defined as a clonotype. Clonotypes were aligned to IMGT TRBV, TRBD and TRBJ reference segments using MiTCR v1.1. The analysis included only V-J combinations with a frequency above 0.0001, which together covered 99.2% of the repertoires. A TCS score was defined as the ratio between F50 (clonal expansion) and ExV (chaos), using BLOSUM62-based TCRdist between CDR3 peptides within each V-J. Welch's t-statistics and random forest reduced roughly 530 V-J features to 10 to 15, which were used in a naive Bayes classifier (R e1071). The raw public reads went through TCRdb reprocessing: fastp at Q25, MiXCR clone calling, in-frame beta chains kept. Rows are combined by CDR3 protein, so each entry shows the most common genes and DNA. TCRdb, not the authors, supplied the V and J calls. This sample lists some 440,000 distinct CDR3 sequences; 15% to 19% were detected once. Together, the top ten hold 14% of the sample.

As concerns this clonotype: Its cognate antigen has yet to be identified. Nothing much larger sits one base from this clone, and base qualities are not available.

The CDR3 runs 15 amino acids, cysteine and phenylalanine included. Kept here is only the CDR3 DNA, which spans 45 bases and is read in frame from base 1. V lost 3 bases and J lost 13 bases, and the count of bases not matched to a germline gene is 15. Looking up the germline V gene yields CDR1 SGHVS and CDR2 FNYEAQ. Stable Graves' hyperthyroidism was defined as the absence of progression to ophthalmopathy over 18 months of follow-up. The hyperthyroidism patients were between 18 and 65 years old and newly diagnosed, with a disease duration of less than 2 months. Any patient with an uncontrolled infection, another autoimmune disease, pregnancy or lactation was excluded. Clinical symptoms, serum thyroxine and TRAb, thyroid ultrasound, and orbital computed tomography formed the basis for the diagnoses. PBMCs were separated from 8 to 10 ml of fresh peripheral blood using Ficoll-Paque density gradient centrifugation. Trizol reagent was used to extract total RNA, and RNA quality was then checked on an Agilent 2100 Bioanalyzer.

The rearranged chain carries TRBV7-6 and TRBJ1-2, with 9 central nucleotides matching TRBD1. The sequenced sample was blood. The TCR originated in a young woman with Graves' hyperthyroidism. The sequenced DNA is TGTGCCAGCAGCTTGGAGTCCGGGACAGGGTATTCTAGCACCTTC. It translates as CASSLESGTGYSSTF.